This T cell receptor beta chain was found in a study of blood T cell repertoires in COVID-19. Across the whole study: Samples representing acute and convalescent COVID-19 were sourced from the United States, Italy and Spain.

Trimming took off 0 bases at V and 5 bases at J, with 16 bases between the two ends. CDR1 is KGHSY and CDR2 is FQNENV in the germline V gene. This CDR3 region has 16 residues. TCRdb's table, derived via immunoSEQ multiplex PCR, lists solely in-frame clones and lacks some. The sample includes fewer than 150,000 clones, 84% of them seen just once. The sequence was collected from a woman in her thirties or forties with acute or convalescent COVID-19. Material for sequencing was peripheral blood. This chain links TRBV16 with TRBJ2-5, with a weak D call TRBD1 (6 bases). The CDR3 nucleotides are TGTGCCAGCAGCCAATCGGGTGTGGGGGCGGACGAGACCCAGTACTTC. It translates to CASSQSGVGADETQYF.